Each of the 31 T cell receptor beta chains below was sequenced from the same sample in a study of tumor-infiltrating lymphocytes in primary liver carcinoma. The input was about 490 ng total RNA; TCR beta cDNA was made from it with a constant-region primer. Generation of the TCR beta libraries relied on three nested multiplex PCR rounds using slightly modified ARM-PCR. A C-beta reverse primer was combined with TRBV1-TRBV30 forward primers in the first two PCR rounds, and each round had about 10 cycles. TCRdb ran MiXCR on the multiplex PCR reads and lists one entry per CDR3 protein. The table records tens of thousands of distinct CDR3 sequences, approximately 70% of them present only once. Each 20-30 mg portion of unsorted bulk tissue served as the source for co-extraction of RNA and DNA. Sequences were obtained from liver tumor tissue from sampling region 2. Regarding subset: tumor region T2, inferior pole. The receptors stem from a man aged 35-49 years with primary liver carcinoma and hepatitis B virus infection.

This clonotype was seen just once. V and J are TRBV7-9 and TRBJ1-6, with D maybe TRBD1 (6 bases). The length of the CDR3 is 14 residues. V lost 4 bases and J 7 bases, leaving 11 bases between the germline ends. Germline CDR1 is SEHNR and CDR2 is FQNEAQ (reference sequence). The CDR3 nucleotides read TGTGCCAGCAGCTCGGGACAACGGAATTCACCCCTCCACTTT. It encodes CASSSGQRNSPLHF.

On this clonotype itself: At one of its ends the junction is not consistent with the germline gene, which may arise from a read error. This chain connects TRBV11-2 to TRBJ1-1; D remains unclear. The CDR3 is 16 amino acids. The V gene's germline CDR1 is SGHAT and CDR2 FQNNGV. The CDR3 nucleotides are TGTGCCTGCAGCTTAGATCGGATAGGGATCGACACTGAAGCTTTCTTT. This gives the protein CACSLDRIGIDTEAFF.

The chain combines TRBV6-2 or TRBV6-3 with TRBJ2-1, with D unclear. The CDR3 totals 13 residues. V lost 10 bases and J 7 bases, leaving 17 bases between the germline ends. Germline loops: CDR1 MNHEY, CDR2 SVGEGT. CDR3 sequence reads: CAIRLGVWNEQFF. The CDR3 nucleotides are TGTGCCATCCGGCTCGGAGTCTGGAATGAGCAGTTCTTC.

Details on this clonotype: A junction end diverges from the germline sequence, so it may reflect a read error. V usage is TRBV5-1 and J usage is TRBJ2-7; D is perhaps TRBD1 or TRBD2 (5 bases each). This CDR3 contains 15 residues. In germline, CDR1 is SGHRS, CDR2 YFSETQ. CDR3 loop: CPSSTSRGRSYEQYF. Here the CDR3 DNA reads TGCCCCAGCAGCACATCCCGGGGACGGTCCTACGAGCAGTACTTC.

This sequence joins TRBV11-2 and TRBJ1-5; D perhaps matches TRBD1 (5 bases). Trimming left V 5 bases short and J 4 bases short, with 18 bases between. This CDR3 comprises 16 residues. The V gene's germline CDR1 is SGHAT and CDR2 FQNNGV. CDR3 residues: CASSLIGELANQPQHF. DNA for the CDR3: TGTGCCAGCAGCCTAATAGGGGAACTGGCGAATCAGCCCCAGCATTTT.

This clonotype was recorded many times. The chain carries TRBV6-2 or TRBV6-3 and TRBJ1-2; no definite D call. This CDR3 comprises 12 residues. With 0 bases removed from V and 9 bases from J, the gap between germline ends came to 8 bases. CDR1 and CDR2 (germline): MNHEY, SVGEGT. This chain's CDR3 is CASSYSTGSYTF. CDR3 bases: TGTGCCAGCAGTTACTCGACGGGGAGCTACACCTTC.

The chain couples TRBV7-6 to TRBJ2-7, with D possibly being TRBD2 (6 bases). Germline-derived CDR1 and CDR2 are SGHVS and FNYEAQ. The CDR3 contains 15 residues. Trimming pared 2 bases from V and 3 bases from J, leaving 14 bases between. The CDR3: CASSLRGSGLYEQYF. For the CDR3, the DNA is TGTGCCAGCAGCTTACGAGGTAGCGGACTCTACGAGCAGTACTTC.

This clonotype was detected once. The chain employs TRBV6-1 and TRBJ2-1; 7 bases agree with TRBD1. The CDR3 extends over 14 amino acids. CDR1 and CDR2 (germline): MNHNS, SASEGT. The CDR3 loop reads CTSSEQGNWGEQFF. CDR3 bases: TGTACAAGCAGTGAACAGGGGAATTGGGGAGAGCAGTTCTTC.

A note on this clonotype: At one boundary the junction diverges from the germline segment, which might be a read error. The chain couples TRBV11-2 to TRBJ2-6; D might be TRBD2 (6 bases). Germline V CDR1 and CDR2: SGHAT, FQNNGV. The CDR3 is made up of 21 amino acids. The CDR3 DNA reads TGTGCCAGCAGCATGGGGGGAGACATGGGCATTTCCCTATCTGGGGCCAACGTCCTGACATTC. Its translation is CASSMGGDMGISLSGANVLTF.

In DNA form, the CDR3 reads TGCGCCAACAGTCACACGGGACAGACCCTAGAGACCCAGTACTTC. Its protein product is CANSHTGQTLETQYF. The chain links TRBV4-1 to TRBJ2-5; 7 bases line up with TRBD1. This CDR3 has 15 residues. CDR1 MGHRA and CDR2 YSYEKL come from the germline V gene. V shed 10 bases and J 4 bases; nucleotides not matched to a gene: 15.

As regards this clonotype: At one end, the junction sequence differs from germline, possibly due to a read error. The chain couples TRBV6-1 to TRBJ2-7; D is undetermined. Germline V gene data show CDR1 as MNHNS and CDR2 as SASEGT. The CDR3 runs to 16 residues. CDR3 in amino acids: CASSEVMTQGSCEQYF. The CDR3 nucleotides read TGTGCCAGCAGTGAAGTTATGACACAAGGTTCCTGCGAGCAGTACTTC.

This clonotype is deemed medium-sized. The rearrangement uses TRBV12-3 or TRBV12-4 and TRBJ1-2, with D possibly matching TRBD1 (5 bases). The CDR3 runs 14 residues. V shed 3 bases and J shed 7 bases, with 15 bases lying between them. The DNA of the CDR3 is TGTGCCAGCAGTTTTGCAAGGGGCGTAGCTGGCTACACCTTC. Translated: CASSFARGVAGYTF.

As for this clonotype: One junction end disagrees with the germline gene, perhaps due to a read error. The gene calls are TRBV10-1 and TRBJ2-1; possible D gene TRBD1, 6 bases. Germline V gives CDR1 WNHNN, CDR2 SYGVQD (reference sequence). This CDR3 comprises 15 residues. The CDR3 loop reads CASSDKSRGGNGQFF. The CDR3, as DNA: TGCGCCAGCAGTGACAAGAGCAGGGGTGGAAATGGGCAGTTCTTC.

The genes are TRBV5-1 and TRBJ1-2; TRBD1 agrees at 7 bases. Germline lookup yields CDR1 SGHRS and CDR2 YFSETQ. Trimming at V came to 3 bases and at J to 11 bases, leaving 19 bases not matched to a gene. The CDR3 totals 16 residues. This CDR3 is CASSSSLWGQGGGYTF. The CDR3 DNA follows: TGCGCCAGCAGCTCATCCCTCTGGGGGCAGGGGGGTGGATACACCTTC.

Worth noting for this clonotype: It is likely a read error, because the conserved phenylalanine at the end of the CDR3 is missing. The gene calls are TRBV11-1 and TRBJ2-3; maybe TRBD1 (6 bases). This CDR3 region has 12 residues. CDR1 is SGHAT, CDR2 FQDESV, per germline (reference sequence). V was trimmed by 2 bases and J by 12 bases, leaving 12 bases between them. CDR3 nucleotide sequence: TGTGCCAGCAGCTTAAGGACAGACACACAGTATTAT. This translates into CASSLRTDTQYY.

In its sample, this clonotype was seen many times. CDR3 DNA sequence: TGTGCCAGCAAGATGGGGAGGGATCACCAGCCCCAGCATTTT. Translated, it gives CASKMGRDHQPQHF. The chain is built from TRBV28 and TRBJ1-5; D call uncertain. This CDR3 region has 14 residues. V lost 7 bases and J lost 7, with 17 bases in between. Looked up from germline, CDR1 is MDHEN and CDR2 is SYDVKM.

The rearrangement joins TRBV5-6 to TRBJ2-5, with a weak D call TRBD2 (6 bases). This CDR3 contains 15 residues. V was pared by 2 bases and J by 7 bases, with 18 bases between. Germline loops: CDR1 SGHDT, CDR2 YYEEEE. The CDR3 DNA is TGTGCCAGCAGCTTTGGGGGGAATCCCCGGGGGACCCAGTACTTC. Protein: CASSFGGNPRGTQYF.

The rearrangement uses TRBV7-2 and TRBJ2-7; D uncertain. The V end was cut by 3 bases, the J end by 3 bases, with 12 bases between. CDR3 size: 14 residues. Germline loops: CDR1 SGHTA, CDR2 FQGNSA. CDR3 coding DNA: TGTGCCAGCAGCTTTCATGTAGTAGGCTACGAGCAGTACTTC. It specifies CASSFHVVGYEQYF.

Notes on this clonotype: At one boundary the junction diverges from the germline segment, which might be a read error. The chain couples TRBV12-3 or TRBV12-4 to TRBJ1-1; D ambiguous. This CDR3 comprises 12 residues. DNA for the CDR3: TGTGACAGCAGTATTGAAGGAGGCTCGGCTTTCTTT. It specifies CDSSIEGGSAFF.

This clonotype was detected only once. The junction differs from germline at one of its ends, possibly a read error. This rearrangement joins TRBV6-2 or TRBV6-3 to TRBJ2-3, with D tentatively TRBD2 (6 bases). Per the germline V gene, CDR1 is MNHEY and CDR2 is SVGEGT. CDR3 length: 13 amino acids. This CDR3 is CVSSSALANMQYF. CDR3 in DNA: TGTGTCAGCAGTTCGGCACTAGCAAATATGCAGTATTTT.

As for this clonotype: At one of its ends the junction is not consistent with the germline gene, which may arise from a read error. The chain links TRBV25-1 to TRBJ1-2, with D possibly TRBD1 on 5 matching bases. Germline-derived CDR1 and CDR2 are MGHDK and SYGVNS. The CDR3 totals 15 residues. CDR3 sequence (DNA): TGTGCCGGCAGTCCCCCCGGGGGGAAGGAATACGCCTACACCTTC. Translating it yields CAGSPPGGKEYAYTF.

Points on this clonotype: One end of the junction fails to match germline, which may point to a read error. The V gene is TRBV11-3, the J gene TRBJ2-7, with no clear D. This CDR3 is built from 14 residues. CDR1 and CDR2 (germline): SGHNT, YENEEA. CDR3 sequence: CACSPGEEDYEQYF. Here the CDR3 DNA reads TGTGCCTGCAGCCCCGGAGAAGAGGACTACGAGCAGTACTTC.

This clonotype occurred once. Lacking the conserved final phenylalanine or tryptophan, this CDR3 likely reflects a read error. The genes are TRBV19 and TRBJ2-2; 9 bases are shared with TRBD1. Trimming removed 9 bases from V and 4 bases from J; junction bases left unmatched: 6. The CDR3 has 14 residues. CDR1 is LNHDA, CDR2 SQIVND, per germline (reference sequence). CDR3 amino acids: CARTPTGGTGELFY. CDR3 coding DNA: TGTGCCAGGACCCCGACAGGGGGCACCGGGGAGCTGTTTTAT.

The V and J genes are TRBV20-1 and TRBJ2-1; 11 bases agree with TRBD1. J lost 5 bases, V lost 5 bases, and 5 bases had no gene match. Germline V gene lookup returns CDR1 DFQATT and CDR2 SNEGSKA (reference sequence). This CDR3 is 14 amino acids long. The DNA for the CDR3 is TGCAGTGCTCTGGGACAGGGGGTCAACAATGAGCAGTTCTTC. Its protein is CSALGQGVNNEQFF.

V and J are TRBV11-2 and TRBJ2-1; 7 nucleotides align to TRBD2. This CDR3 comprises 15 residues. The germline V gene has CDR1 SGHAT and CDR2 FQNNGV. V gave up 4 bases and J gave up 7 bases; unmatched junction bases: 10. The CDR3 DNA is TGTGCCAGCAGCTGTAGCGGGCCACACGATAATGAGCAGTTCTTC. Translating gives CASSCSGPHDNEQFF.

This clonotype was seen a handful of times. Germline and junction disagree at one end, which may indicate a read error. The chain's CDR3 is CASSQDTGAADAEYF. The CDR3 region has the DNA TGCGCTAGCAGCCAAGATACGGGGGCAGCAGACGCGGAGTACTTC. V and J are TRBV4-3 and TRBJ2-7; D could derive from TRBD1 or TRBD2 (6 bases each). The length of the CDR3 is 15 residues. Germline V CDR1 and CDR2: LGHNA, YSLEER.

Comments on this clonotype: The conserved phenylalanine or tryptophan is not found at the CDR3 terminus, so this likely reflects a read error. The rearrangement links TRBV14 to TRBJ2-7, with D perhaps matching TRBD1 or TRBD2 (5 bases each). The length of the CDR3 is 15 residues. The germline V gene has CDR1 SGHDN and CDR2 FVKESK. The CDR3 nucleotides read TGCGCCAGCAGCCCCTCGGGACGGGAACTATACGAGCAGTACTCC. Translating it yields CASSPSGRELYEQYS.

This clonotype occurred a few times. V usage is TRBV7-8 and J usage is TRBJ2-7; TRBD2 aligns across 7 bases. Germline CDR1 reads SGHVS; CDR2 reads FQNEAQ. CDR3 size: 17 residues. J gave up 10 bases and V 5 bases, and 23 bases lay outside the gene matches. For the CDR3, the DNA is TGTGCCAGCAGCCTGAAGGGAGGGACTACAGTTACCCCCGACCAGTACTTC. This gives the protein CASSLKGGTTVTPDQYF.

With regard to this clonotype: Germline and junction disagree at one end, which may indicate a read error. J is TRBJ2-7 and V is TRBV5-1; D may be TRBD2 (6 bases). Germline V gene data show CDR1 as SGHRS and CDR2 as YFSETQ. This CDR3 comprises 15 residues. This CDR3 reads CASSSAGTGSYEQYF. CDR3 in DNA: TGCGCCAGTAGCTCCGCCGGGACTGGATCCTACGAGCAGTACTTC. Based on the CDR3 plus reference TRBV5-1 and TRBJ2-7, the full variable domain is KAGVTQTPRYLIKTRGQQVTLSCSPISGHRSVSWYQQTPGQGLQFLFEYFSETQRNKGNFPGRFSGRQFSNSRSEMNVSTLELGDSALYLCASSSAGTGSYEQYFGPGTRLTVT.

A note on this clonotype: At one of its ends the junction is not consistent with the germline gene, which may arise from a read error. V and J are TRBV14 and TRBJ2-1, with 8 positions matching TRBD2. CDR1 and CDR2 (germline): SGHDN, FVKESK. The CDR3 is 16 residues long. CDR3 sequence reads: CARSAVAGWVDSEQFF. The CDR3 DNA sequence: TGTGCCCGCAGTGCCGTAGCGGGATGGGTAGACAGTGAGCAGTTCTTC.

This chain joins TRBV6-2 or TRBV6-3 and TRBJ2-1; possibly TRBD1 for D (6 bases). CDR1 and CDR2 from the germline V gene are MNHEY and SVGEGT. The V end lost 7 bases, the J end lost 6 bases, and 16 bases lay between the germline ends. The CDR3 has 14 amino acids. The CDR3: CASKGTWHPNEQFF. The CDR3 DNA reads as TGTGCCAGCAAAGGGACATGGCATCCCAATGAGCAGTTCTTC.